This entry features one TCR beta chain sequence. Its antigen is still unknown. PCR was performed using 60 Vbeta and 13 Jbeta primers. Method: immunoSEQ multiplex PCR; TCRdb's copy keeps in-frame clones and lacks some. The data show 99,000 or so clones, around 86% seen once. This entry is derived from a study of cytomegalovirus exposure and HLA in healthy donors. As for the study in general: Most donors, approximately 82% of a few hundred genotyped, fell in the Caucasian-associated ancestry cluster. Study results and limitations: CMV serostatus was the sole immune exposure data available. There were several of the most significant clusters that appeared linked to common viral pathogens in a later analysis.

The V and J ends lost 0 bases and 5 bases, in that order; junction bases with no gene match: 4. This CDR3 is built from 15 residues. Germline values: CDR1 MNHEY, CDR2 SVGAGI. Unrecorded immune exposure was likely among donors, who were nominally healthy when sampled. Specimen: PBMCs. The TCR was taken from a female donor in good health and CMV-seropositive. The chain employs TRBV6-5 and TRBJ1-1; TRBD1 matches at 9 bases. The CDR3 DNA sequence: TGTGCCAGCAGTTACTCGAACAGGGGGCATACTGAAGCTTTCTTT. It yields the protein CASSYSNRGHTEAFF.